Following are 2 T cell receptor beta chains from one sample sequenced in a study of STAT5B mutations in CD4+ large granular lymphocyte leukemia. Generated by immunoSEQ multiplex PCR, the TCRdb table keeps only in-frame clones and is missing some. The sample yields 25,000 to 35,000 clones, roughly four fifths seen once. Sequenced input: CD4+ T cells from blood buffy coats. The receptors were gathered from a human donor in good health.

J is TRBJ1-1 and V is TRBV11-2; weak D call: TRBD1 (5 bases). This CDR3 is 15 amino acids long. The germline gives CDR1 SGHAT, CDR2 FQNNGV. V was shortened by 2 bases and J by 3 bases, with 13 bases between the two germline ends. CDR3 sequence reads: CASSLQQGPYTEAFF. The CDR3 nucleotides are TGTGCCAGCAGCTTACAGCAGGGTCCCTACACTGAAGCTTTCTTT.

The chain uses TRBV21-1 and TRBJ1-4; no check of the table's D call, TRBD1, against the DNA was made. TRBV21-1 is tagged as a pseudogene. The CDR3 consists of 19 residues. CDR3 DNA sequence: TGTGCCAGCAGCAAAGCGCAGGGACAGGGGGCGATGGGTGATGAAAAACTGTTTTTT. It translates to CASSKAQGQGAMGDEKLFF.